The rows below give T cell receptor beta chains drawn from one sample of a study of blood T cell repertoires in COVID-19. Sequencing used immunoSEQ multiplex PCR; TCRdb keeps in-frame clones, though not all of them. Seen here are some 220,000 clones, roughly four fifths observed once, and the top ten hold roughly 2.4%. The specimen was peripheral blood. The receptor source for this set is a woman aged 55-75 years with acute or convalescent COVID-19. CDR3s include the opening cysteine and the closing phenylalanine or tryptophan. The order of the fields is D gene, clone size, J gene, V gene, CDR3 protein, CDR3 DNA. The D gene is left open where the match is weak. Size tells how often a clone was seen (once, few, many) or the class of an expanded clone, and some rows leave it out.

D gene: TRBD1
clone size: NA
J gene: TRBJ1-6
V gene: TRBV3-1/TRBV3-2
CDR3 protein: CASSQKTGGFSPLHF
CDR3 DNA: TGTGCCAGCAGCCAAAAGACAGGGGGCTTCTCACCCCTCCACTTT

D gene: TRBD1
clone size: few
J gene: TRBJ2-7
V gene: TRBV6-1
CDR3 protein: CASSEVLGTGGNEQYF
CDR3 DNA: TGTGCCAGCAGTGAAGTTTTGGGGACAGGGGGCAACGAGCAGTACTTC

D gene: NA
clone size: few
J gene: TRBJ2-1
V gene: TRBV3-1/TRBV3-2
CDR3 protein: CASSQAVGGAVNEQFF
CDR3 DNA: TGTGCCAGCAGCCAAGCGGTGGGCGGGGCCGTGAATGAGCAGTTCTTC

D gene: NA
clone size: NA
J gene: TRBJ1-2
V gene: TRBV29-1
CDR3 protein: CSVERARTACF
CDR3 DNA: TGCAGCGTTGAAAGGGCCCGGACAGCCTGCTTC

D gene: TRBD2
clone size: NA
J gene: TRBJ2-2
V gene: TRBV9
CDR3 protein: CASSVGLAVGELFF
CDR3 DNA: TGTGCCAGCAGCGTGGGACTAGCGGTCGGGGAGCTGTTTTTT

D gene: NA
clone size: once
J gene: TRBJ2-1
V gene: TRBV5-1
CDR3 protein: CASSPPNGGSYNEQFF
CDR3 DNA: TGCGCCAGCAGCCCCCCTAACGGGGGAAGCTACAATGAGCAGTTCTTC

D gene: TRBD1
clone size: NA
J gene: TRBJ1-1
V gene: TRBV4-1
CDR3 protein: CASSQLQGTNTEAFF
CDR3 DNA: TGCGCCAGCAGCCAACTACAGGGGACGAACACTGAAGCTTTCTTT

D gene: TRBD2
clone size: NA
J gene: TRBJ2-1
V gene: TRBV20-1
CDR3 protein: CSASGGGAYNEQFF
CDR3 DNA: TGCAGTGCTAGTGGCGGGGGGGCCTACAATGAGCAGTTCTTC

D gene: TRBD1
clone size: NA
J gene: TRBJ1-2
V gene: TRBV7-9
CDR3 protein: CASSWDTGGHGYTF
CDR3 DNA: TGTGCCAGCAGCTGGGATACAGGGGGTCATGGCTACACCTTC

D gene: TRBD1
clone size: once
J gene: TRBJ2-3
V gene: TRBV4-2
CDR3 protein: CASSQDRGQDTQYF
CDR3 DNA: TGTGCCAGCAGCCAAGACAGGGGGCAAGATACGCAGTATTTT

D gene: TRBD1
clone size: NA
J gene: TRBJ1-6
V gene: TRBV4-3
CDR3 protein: CASSQEAGGTSPLHF
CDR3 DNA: TGCGCCAGCAGCCAAGAGGCAGGGGGCACTTCACCCCTCCACTTT

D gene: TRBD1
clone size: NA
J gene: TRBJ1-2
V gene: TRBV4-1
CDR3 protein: CASSTPGQGGYGYTF
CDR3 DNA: TGCGCCAGCAGCACGCCGGGACAGGGAGGCTATGGCTACACCTTC

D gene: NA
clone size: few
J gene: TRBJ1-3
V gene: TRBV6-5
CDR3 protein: CASSTSGNTIYF
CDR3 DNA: TGTGCCAGCAGCACGAGTGGAAACACCATATATTTT

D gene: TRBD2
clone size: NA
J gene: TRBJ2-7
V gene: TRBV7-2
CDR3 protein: CASSTMGLAGVEQYF
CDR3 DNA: TGTGCCAGCAGCACCATGGGGCTAGCGGGGGTCGAGCAGTACTTC

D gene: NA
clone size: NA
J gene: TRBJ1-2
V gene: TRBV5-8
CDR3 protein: CASSFSVYGYTF
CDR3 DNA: TGTGCCAGCAGCTTTTCCGTCTATGGCTACACCTTC

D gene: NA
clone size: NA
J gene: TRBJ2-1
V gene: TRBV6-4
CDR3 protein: CASTGLLSYNEQFF
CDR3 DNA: TGTGCCAGCACCGGACTACTCTCCTACAATGAGCAGTTCTTC

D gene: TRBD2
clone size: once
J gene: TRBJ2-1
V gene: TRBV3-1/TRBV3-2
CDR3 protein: CASSTVAGGPYNEQFF
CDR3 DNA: TGTGCCAGCAGCACCGTAGCGGGGGGCCCCTACAATGAGCAGTTCTTC

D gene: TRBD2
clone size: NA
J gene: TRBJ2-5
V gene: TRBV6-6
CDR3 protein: CASHPGLAGVETQYF
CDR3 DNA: TGTGCCAGCCACCCGGGACTAGCGGGGGTAGAGACCCAGTACTTC

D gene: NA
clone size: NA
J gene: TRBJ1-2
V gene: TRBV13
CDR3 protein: CASSLPGSVGYTF
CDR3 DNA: TGTGCCAGCAGCCTCCCAGGTTCCGTCGGCTACACCTTC

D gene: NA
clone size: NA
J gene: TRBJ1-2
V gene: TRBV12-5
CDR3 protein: CASGLVAYGYTF
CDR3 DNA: TGTGCTAGTGGTTTGGTAGCCTATGGCTACACCTTC

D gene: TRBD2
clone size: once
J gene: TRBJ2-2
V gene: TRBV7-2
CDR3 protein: CASSLVRQGGTGELFF
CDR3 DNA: TGTGCCAGCAGCTTAGTTCGGCAGGGAGGGACCGGGGAGCTGTTTTTT

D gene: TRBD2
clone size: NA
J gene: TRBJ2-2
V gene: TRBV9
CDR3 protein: CASTRTSRFTGELFF
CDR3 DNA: TGTGCCAGCACCCGGACTAGTCGATTCACCGGGGAGCTGTTTTTT

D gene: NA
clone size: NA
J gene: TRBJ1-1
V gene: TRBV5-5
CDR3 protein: CASSLYTGPNTEAFF
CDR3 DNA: TGTGCCAGCAGCTTGTACACAGGGCCGAACACTGAAGCTTTCTTT